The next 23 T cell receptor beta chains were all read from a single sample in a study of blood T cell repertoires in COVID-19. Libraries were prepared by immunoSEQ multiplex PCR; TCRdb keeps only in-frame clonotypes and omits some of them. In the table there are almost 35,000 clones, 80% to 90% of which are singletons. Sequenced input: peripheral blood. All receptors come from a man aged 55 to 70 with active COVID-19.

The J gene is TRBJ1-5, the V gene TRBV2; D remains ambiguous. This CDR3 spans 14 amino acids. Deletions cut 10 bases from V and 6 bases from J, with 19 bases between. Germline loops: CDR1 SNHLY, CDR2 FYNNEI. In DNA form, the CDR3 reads TGTGCCACCTCTCGTACGGGGTTCGGTCAGCCCCAGCATTTT. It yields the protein CATSRTGFGQPQHF.

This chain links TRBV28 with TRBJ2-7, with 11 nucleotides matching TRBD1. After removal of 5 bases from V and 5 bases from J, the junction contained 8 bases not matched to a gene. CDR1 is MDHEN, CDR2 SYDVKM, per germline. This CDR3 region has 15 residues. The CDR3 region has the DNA TGTGCCAGCAGTACCACCGGGACAGGGGGTCACGAGCAGTACTTC. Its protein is CASSTTGTGGHEQYF.

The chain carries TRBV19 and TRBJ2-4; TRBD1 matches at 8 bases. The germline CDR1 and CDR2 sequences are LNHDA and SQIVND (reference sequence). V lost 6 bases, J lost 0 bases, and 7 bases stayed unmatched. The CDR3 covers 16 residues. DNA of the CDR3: TGTGCCAGTAGAGGACAGGGATCCTTAGCCAAAAACATTCAGTACTTC. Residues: CASRGQGSLAKNIQYF.

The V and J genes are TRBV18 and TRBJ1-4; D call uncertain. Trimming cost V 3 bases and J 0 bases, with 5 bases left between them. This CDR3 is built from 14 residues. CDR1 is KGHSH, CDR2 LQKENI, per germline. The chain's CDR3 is CASSPQATNEKLFF. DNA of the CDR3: TGTGCCAGCTCACCGCAGGCAACTAATGAAAAACTGTTTTTT. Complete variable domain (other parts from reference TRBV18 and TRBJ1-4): NAGVMQNPRHLVRRRGQEARLRCSPMKGHSHVYWYRQLPEEGLKFMVYLQKENIIDESGMPKERFSAEFPKEGPSILRIQQVVRGDSAAYFCASSPQATNEKLFFGSGTQLSVL.

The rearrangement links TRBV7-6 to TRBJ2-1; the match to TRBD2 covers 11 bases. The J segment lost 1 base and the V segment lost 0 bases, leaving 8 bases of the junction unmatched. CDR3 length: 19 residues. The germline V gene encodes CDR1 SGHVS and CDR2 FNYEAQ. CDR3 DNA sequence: TGTGCCAGCAGCTTAGCCCCGGGACTAGCGGCAGGGTCCTACAATGAGCAGTTCTTC. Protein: CASSLAPGLAAGSYNEQFF. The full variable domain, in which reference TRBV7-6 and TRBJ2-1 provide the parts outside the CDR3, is GAGVSQSPRYKVTKRGQDVALRCDPISGHVSLYWYRQALGQGPEFLTYFNYEAQQDKSGLPNDRFSAERPEGSISTLTIQRTEQRDSAMYRCASSLAPGLAAGSYNEQFFGPGTRLTVL.

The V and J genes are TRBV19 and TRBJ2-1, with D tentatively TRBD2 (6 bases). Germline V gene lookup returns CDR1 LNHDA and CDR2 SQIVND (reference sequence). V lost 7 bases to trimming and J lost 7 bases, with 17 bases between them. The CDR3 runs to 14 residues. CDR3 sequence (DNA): TGTGCCAGTAAACCTCCCGGGGGTGGGAATGAGCAGTTCTTC. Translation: CASKPPGGGNEQFF.

CDR3 sequence (DNA): TGTGCCACCAGCAGAGAGGGGGGGGCCTACGAGCAGTACTTC. Residues: CATSREGGAYEQYF. The chain uses TRBV15 and TRBJ2-7; 7 nucleotides agree with TRBD2. CDR1 is LNHNV, CDR2 YYDKDF, per germline (reference sequence). V gave up 0 bases and J gave up 2 bases; unmatched junction bases: 1. The CDR3 is made up of 14 amino acids.

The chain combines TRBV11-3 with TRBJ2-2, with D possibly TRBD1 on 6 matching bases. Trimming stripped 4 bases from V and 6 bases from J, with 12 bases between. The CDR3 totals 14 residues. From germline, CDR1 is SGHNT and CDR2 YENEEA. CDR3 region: CASSSRTVPGELFF. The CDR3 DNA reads TGTGCCAGCAGCTCCCGGACAGTTCCCGGGGAGCTGTTTTTT.

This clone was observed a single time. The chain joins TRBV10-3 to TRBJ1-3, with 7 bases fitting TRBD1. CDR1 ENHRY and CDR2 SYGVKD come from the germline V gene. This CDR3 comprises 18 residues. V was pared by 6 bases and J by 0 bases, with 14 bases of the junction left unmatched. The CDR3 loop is CAIRAEPGTVPSGNTIYF. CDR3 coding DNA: TGTGCCATCAGGGCCGAACCCGGGACAGTCCCCTCTGGAAACACCATATATTTT.

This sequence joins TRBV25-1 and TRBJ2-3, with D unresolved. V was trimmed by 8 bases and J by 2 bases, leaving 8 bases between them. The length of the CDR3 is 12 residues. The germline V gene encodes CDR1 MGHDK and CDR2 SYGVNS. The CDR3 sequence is CASGQFTDTQYF. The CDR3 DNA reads TGTGCCAGCGGTCAGTTCACAGATACGCAGTATTTT.

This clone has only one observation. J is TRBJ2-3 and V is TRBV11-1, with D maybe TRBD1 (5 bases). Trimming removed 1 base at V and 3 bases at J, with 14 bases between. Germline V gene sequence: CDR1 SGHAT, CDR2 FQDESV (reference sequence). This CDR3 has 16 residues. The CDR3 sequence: CASSLGASTATDTQYF. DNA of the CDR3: TGTGCCAGCAGCTTAGGGGCGTCGACAGCGACAGATACGCAGTATTTT.

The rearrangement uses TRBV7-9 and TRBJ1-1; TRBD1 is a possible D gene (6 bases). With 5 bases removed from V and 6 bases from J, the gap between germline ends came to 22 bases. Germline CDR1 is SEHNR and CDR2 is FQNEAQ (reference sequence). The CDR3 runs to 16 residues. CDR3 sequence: CASSPAAGEGKPEAFF. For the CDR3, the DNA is TGTGCCAGCAGCCCTGCCGCAGGGGAGGGTAAGCCTGAAGCTTTCTTT.

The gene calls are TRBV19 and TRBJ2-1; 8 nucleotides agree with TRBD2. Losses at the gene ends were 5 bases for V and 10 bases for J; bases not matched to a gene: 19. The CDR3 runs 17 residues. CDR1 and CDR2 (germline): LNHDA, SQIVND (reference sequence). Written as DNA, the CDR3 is TGTGCCAGTAGTCCCCAGAGCGGGGGCACAGCTAGGGGAGAGCAGTTCTTC. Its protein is CASSPQSGGTARGEQFF.

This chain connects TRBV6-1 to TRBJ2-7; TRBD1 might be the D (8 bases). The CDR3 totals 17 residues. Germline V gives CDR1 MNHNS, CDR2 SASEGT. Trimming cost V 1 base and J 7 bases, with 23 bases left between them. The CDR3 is CASSEVRGGRGQREQYF. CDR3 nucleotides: TGTGCCAGCAGTGAAGTGAGGGGGGGCAGGGGGCAAAGAGAGCAGTACTTC.

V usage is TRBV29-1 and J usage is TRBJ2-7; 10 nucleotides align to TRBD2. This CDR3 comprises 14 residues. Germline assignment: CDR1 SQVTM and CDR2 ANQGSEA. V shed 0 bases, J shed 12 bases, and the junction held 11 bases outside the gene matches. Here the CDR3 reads CSVEEGPSGRRVYF. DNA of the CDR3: TGCAGCGTTGAAGAGGGGCCTAGCGGGAGAAGGGTGTACTTC.

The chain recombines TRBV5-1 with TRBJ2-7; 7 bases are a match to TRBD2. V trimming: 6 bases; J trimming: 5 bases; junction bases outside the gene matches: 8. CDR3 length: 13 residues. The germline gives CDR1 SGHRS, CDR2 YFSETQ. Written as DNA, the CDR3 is TGCGCCAGCACGCGCGGGAGATTTGACGAGCAGTACTTC. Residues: CASTRGRFDEQYF. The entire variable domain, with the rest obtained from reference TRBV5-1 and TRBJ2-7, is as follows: KAGVTQTPRYLIKTRGQQVTLSCSPISGHRSVSWYQQTPGQGLQFLFEYFSETQRNKGNFPGRFSGRQFSNSRSEMNVSTLELGDSALYLCASTRGRFDEQYFGPGTRLTVT.

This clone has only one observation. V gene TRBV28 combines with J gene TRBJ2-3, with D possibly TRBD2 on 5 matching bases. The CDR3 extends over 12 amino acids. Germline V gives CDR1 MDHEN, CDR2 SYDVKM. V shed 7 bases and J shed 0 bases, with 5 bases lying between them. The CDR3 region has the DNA TGTGCCAGCACGGGAAGCACAGATACGCAGTATTTT. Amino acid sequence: CASTGSTDTQYF.

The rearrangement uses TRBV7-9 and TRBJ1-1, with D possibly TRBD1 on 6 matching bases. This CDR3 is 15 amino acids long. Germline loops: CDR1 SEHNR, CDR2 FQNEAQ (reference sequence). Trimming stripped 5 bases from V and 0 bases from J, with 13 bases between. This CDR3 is CASSIRQAMNTEAFF. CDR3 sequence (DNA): TGTGCCAGCAGCATTAGACAGGCCATGAACACTGAAGCTTTCTTT.

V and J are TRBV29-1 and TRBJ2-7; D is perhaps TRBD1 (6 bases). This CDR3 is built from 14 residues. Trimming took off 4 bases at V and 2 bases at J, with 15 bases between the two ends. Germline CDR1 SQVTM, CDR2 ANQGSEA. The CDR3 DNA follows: TGCAGCGTTGTATTACAGGGCAAAACCTACGAGCAGTACTTC. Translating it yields CSVVLQGKTYEQYF.

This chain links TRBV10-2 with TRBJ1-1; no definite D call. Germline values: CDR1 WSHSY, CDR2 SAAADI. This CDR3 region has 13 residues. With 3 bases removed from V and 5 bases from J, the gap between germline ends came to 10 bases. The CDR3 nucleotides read TGCGCCAGCAGTGAAGAGGGATGGACTGAAGCTTTCTTT. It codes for CASSEEGWTEAFF.

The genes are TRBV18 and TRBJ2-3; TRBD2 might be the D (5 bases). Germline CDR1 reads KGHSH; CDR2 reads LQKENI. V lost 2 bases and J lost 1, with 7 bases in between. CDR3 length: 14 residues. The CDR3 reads CASSPVSGTDTQYF. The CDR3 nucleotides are TGTGCCAGCTCACCAGTTAGCGGCACAGATACGCAGTATTTT.

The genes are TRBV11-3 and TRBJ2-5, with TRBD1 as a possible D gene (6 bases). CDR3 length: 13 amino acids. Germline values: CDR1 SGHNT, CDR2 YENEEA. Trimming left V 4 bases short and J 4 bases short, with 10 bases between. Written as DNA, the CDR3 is TGTGCCAGCAGCTCGGGACAAGGAGAGACCCAGTACTTC. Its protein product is CASSSGQGETQYF.

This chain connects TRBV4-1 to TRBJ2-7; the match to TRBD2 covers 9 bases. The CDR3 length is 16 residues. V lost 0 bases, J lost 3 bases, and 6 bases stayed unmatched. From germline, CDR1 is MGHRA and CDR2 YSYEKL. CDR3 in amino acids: CASSQEPPREGYEQYF. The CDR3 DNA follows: TGCGCCAGCAGCCAAGAGCCCCCGCGGGAGGGCTACGAGCAGTACTTC.